The rows below give T cell receptor beta chains drawn from one sample of a study of T cell responses to AZD1222 COVID-19 vaccine. Data came from immunoSEQ multiplex PCR; TCRdb stores just in-frame clones and leaves some out. The sample consists of about 110,000 clones, 89% of them appearing once. Sequences were derived from peripheral blood, sampled on day 0 of AZD1222 vaccination. All receptors derive from an adult in good health. The conserved cysteine and the conserved F or W are not part of the CDR3 here.

v_call	j_call	cdr3_aa
TRBV5-4	TRBJ2-7	ATWVGGGGEQY
TRBV12-3/TRBV12-4	TRBJ1-1	ASSLENTEAF
TRBV2	TRBJ1-2	ASNGQLANYGYT
TRBV4-2	TRBJ2-3	ASSQEGTGSFLDTQY
TRBV4-2	TRBJ1-4	ASSLIGGGKLF
TRBV5-1	TRBJ2-2	ASRAPAAGELF
TRBV7-2	TRBJ2-2	ASSLGGADGELF
TRBV5-3	TRBJ1-5	ARSSGTEDQPQH
TRBV2	TRBJ1-1	ASRSGTENTEAF
TRBV19	TRBJ1-5	ASSIVSPGVGQPQH
TRBV29-1	TRBJ2-1	SVPEQGGAENEQF
TRBV6-1	TRBJ1-5	ASSESKGRQPQH
TRBV5-1	TRBJ1-2	ASSPRTGLGGGYT
TRBV27	TRBJ2-7	ASRTSVEQY
TRBV5-5	TRBJ1-3	ASSFLPGNTIY
TRBV7-8	TRBJ1-3	ASSLGTGVGNTIY
TRBV27	TRBJ2-3	ASSLLGRAADTQY
TRBV15	TRBJ2-5	ATSRVGEGVTETQY
TRBV5-1	TRBJ2-2	ASSFRQTNTGELF
TRBV3-1/TRBV3-2	TRBJ1-3	ASSQDWGGGNTIY
TRBV2	TRBJ1-1	ASSEGPWAANTEAF
TRBV15	TRBJ1-2	ATSRDFGAAGYT
TRBV14	TRBJ1-2	ASSHVGTANYGYT
TRBV19	TRBJ2-7	ASSNLAGASYEQY
TRBV27	TRBJ1-1	ASSLRGGTEAF
TRBV18	TRBJ1-2	ASSPEDRGYGYT
TRBV5-1	TRBJ2-7	ASSPGGSSYEQY